The T cell receptor (beta chain) described here comes from a study of shared clonotypes between healthy human individuals. The V gene's germline CDR1 is MDHEN and CDR2 SYDVKM. V was clipped by 2 bases and J by 5 bases, with 6 bases between them. The CDR3 contains 12 residues. Healthy HIV-negative adults with no recent acute infections or vaccinations were recruited as donors. Clones were read by immunoSEQ multiplex PCR, and TCRdb kept only the in-frame ones, dropping some. The sample lists 190,000 or so clones; around 63% were seen once. The TCR comes from a man aged 25-45 years in good health. The V call is TRBV28, the J call TRBJ1-2; no clear D. Material for sequencing was memory CD4+ T cells sorted from blood. Subset given: CD45RA-negative fraction. Here the CDR3 DNA reads TGTGCCAGCAGTTTAAGGAGTTATGGCTACACCTTC. This codes for CASSLRSYGYTF.